This T cell receptor (beta chain) was profiled in a study of naive and memory T cell subsets. General observations from the study: Over 85% of naive TCR sequences appeared only once, unlike memory subsets. Possibly reflecting memory cells re-expressing CD45RA, a few larger clonotypes occurred in naive repertoires, especially CD8. In CD4 and CD8 cells, diversity dropped from naive through EMRA.

Note on this clonotype: What it recognizes is unknown.

CD4 T cells were positively selected, then CD8 T cells from the CD4-negative fraction. Cells stained for CD3, CD4, CD8, CD45RA, CD27 and viability were sorted into four CD45RA/CD27 subsets. An equimolar mix of two oligonucleotides served as the beta constant-region primer for TRBC1 and TRBC2. Nested alpha and beta constant-region primers with the SP2 primer drove four PCR rounds on ligated cDNA. MiXCR was run by TCRdb on the UMI-ligation and nested PCR reads, yielding one entry per CDR3 protein. This table has under 150,000 distinct CDR3 sequences, approximately 21% appearing once. Sample: naive CD8+ T cells from blood. The source of this sequence is a human donor in good health.

The CDR3 DNA follows: TGTGCCAGCAGTTTTCGGGCTACGGGTATTCAGTACTTC. This gives the protein CASSFRATGIQYF. This chain uses TRBV28 with TRBJ2-4; D unclear. CDR3 length equals 13 residues. The germline V and J ends were trimmed by 3 bases and 10 bases, with 13 bases remaining between them. Germline CDR1 MDHEN, CDR2 SYDVKM.